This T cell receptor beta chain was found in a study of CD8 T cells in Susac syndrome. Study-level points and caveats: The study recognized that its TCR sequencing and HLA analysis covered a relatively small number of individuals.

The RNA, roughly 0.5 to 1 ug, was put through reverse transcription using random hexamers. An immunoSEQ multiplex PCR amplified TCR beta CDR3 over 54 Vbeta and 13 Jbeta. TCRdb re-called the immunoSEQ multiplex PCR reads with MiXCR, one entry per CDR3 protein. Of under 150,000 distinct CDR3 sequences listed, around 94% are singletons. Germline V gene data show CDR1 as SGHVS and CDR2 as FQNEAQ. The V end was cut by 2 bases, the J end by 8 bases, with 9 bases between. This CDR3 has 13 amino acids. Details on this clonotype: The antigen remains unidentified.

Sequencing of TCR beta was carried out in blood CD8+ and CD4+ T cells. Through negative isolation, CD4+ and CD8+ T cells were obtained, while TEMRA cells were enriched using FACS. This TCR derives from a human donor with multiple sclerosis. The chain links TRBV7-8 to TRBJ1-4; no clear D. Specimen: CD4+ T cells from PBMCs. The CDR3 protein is CASSLQIGEKLFF. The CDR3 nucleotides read TGTGCCAGCAGCTTACAGATCGGCGAAAAACTGTTTTTT.